The clone carrying this T cell receptor (beta chain) was observed a handful of times. Trimming took off 6 bases at V and 2 bases at J, with 10 bases between the two ends. The CDR3 loop spans 13 amino acids. The germline gives CDR1 SGHTA, CDR2 FQGTGA. Full-length variable regions came from constant-region reverse primers plus semi-nested Nested Universal Primer A PCR. A single record per CDR3 protein comes from TCRdb applying MiXCR to the 5' RACE reads. The table records about 57,000 distinct CDR3 sequences, around 26% of them present only once. Sequenced: tumor-infiltrating memory CD4+ T cells sorted from the breast tumor. Described subset: memory CD4+ T cells, CD4+CD45RO+CD25-. This receptor was taken from a female donor with breast cancer. This chain uses TRBV7-3 with TRBJ1-1; D is possibly TRBD1 (5 bases). The CDR3 sequence: CASRHDRNTEAFF. As DNA, the CDR3 is TGTGCCAGCAGACATGACAGAAACACTGAAGCTTTCTTT.